This entry lists 26 T cell receptor beta chains sequenced from one sample in a study of T cells in Graves' hyperthyroidism and ophthalmopathy (dated by TCRdb to between 2019 and 2020). Libraries came from multiplex PCR. Instrument used: Illumina HiSeq 2000. The TCR beta CDR3 regions were amplified from the RNA transcripts. The first round of RT-PCR for the TCR CDR3 was performed with the HTBI primer set and the Qiagen OneStep RT-PCR kit. The public sequencing data were trimmed at Q25 with fastp and processed into clonotypes with MiXCR by TCRdb, which kept only in-frame beta chains. Identical CDR3 proteins give one entry, which carries the most common genes and DNA. Here the sample has around 800,000 distinct CDR3 sequences; around 39% occur a single time. In total, the top ten clones hold 7.5% to 9.5% of the sample. The sample was blood. All receptors come from a man aged 18 to 30 with Graves' hyperthyroidism.

This chain uses TRBV7-2 with TRBJ1-3; 8 nucleotides align to TRBD1. This CDR3 region has 15 residues. From germline, CDR1 is SGHTA and CDR2 FQGNSA. The junction had 3 bases not matched to a gene; V was cut back by 2 bases and J by 3 bases. The CDR3 loop is CASSLTDRDGNTIYF. The CDR3 DNA sequence: TGTGCCAGCAGCTTAACGGACAGGGATGGAAACACCATATATTTT.

This clonotype was picked up many times. The chain links TRBV9 to TRBJ2-5; D is undetermined. The ends were cut back, 4 bases at V and 1 base at J, with 11 bases in the middle. Germline V gene lookup returns CDR1 SGDLS and CDR2 YYNGEE. This CDR3 is 14 amino acids long. The CDR3 nucleotides are TGTGCCAGCAGCTTGTCCTGGGGCCAAGAGACCCAGTACTTC. This translates into CASSLSWGQETQYF.

The chain recombines TRBV9 with TRBJ1-1, with D possibly being TRBD1 (5 bases). This CDR3 is built from 14 residues. Germline V gene lookup returns CDR1 SGDLS and CDR2 YYNGEE. Trimming removed 6 bases at V and 4 bases at J, with 16 bases between. CDR3 bases: TGTGCCAGCACCACCGGGACGCTAGCCACTGAAGCTTTCTTT. This codes for CASTTGTLATEAFF.

Notes on this clonotype: Mismatch with germline at one junction end may stem from a read error. V usage is TRBV19 and J usage is TRBJ2-6; tentatively, D is TRBD1 (6 bases). The CDR3 loop spans 13 amino acids. The germline V gene encodes CDR1 LNHDA and CDR2 SQIVND (reference sequence). The CDR3 reads CASSIEDRGTEAF. As DNA, the CDR3 is TGTGCCAGTAGTATTGAGGACAGAGGAACTGAAGCTTTC.

This clonotype has a handful of counts. The genes are TRBV29-1 and TRBJ2-5; 7 bases align to TRBD1. Germline trimming cut 4 bases from V and 5 bases from J; bases unmatched to any gene: 13. The CDR3 has 15 residues. Looked up from germline, CDR1 is SQVTM and CDR2 is ANQGSEA. The CDR3 is CSVAGSVAQGETQYF. For the CDR3, the DNA is TGCAGCGTTGCCGGATCTGTGGCACAGGGGGAGACCCAGTACTTC. Based on the CDR3 plus reference TRBV29-1 and TRBJ2-5, the full variable domain is SAVISQKPSRDICQRGTSLTIQCQVDSQVTMMFWYRQQPGQSLTLIATANQGSEATYESGFVIDKFPISRPNLTFSTLTVSNMSPEDSSIYLCSVAGSVAQGETQYFGPGTRLLVL.

This clonotype has a count of ten or more. The chain has TRBV7-9 and TRBJ2-5; 8 bases line up with TRBD1. J was trimmed by 4 bases and V by 5 bases; bases with no gene match: 6. The CDR3 is 14 amino acids. CDR1 SEHNR and CDR2 FQNEAQ come from the germline V gene (reference sequence). The CDR3 nucleotides read TGTGCCAGCAGCAACGACAGGGGAATAGAGACCCAGTACTTC. Amino acids: CASSNDRGIETQYF.

As to this clonotype: Likely a read error: the CDR3 ends without its conserved phenylalanine or tryptophan. The V call is TRBV5-1, the J call TRBJ1-6, with D possibly TRBD1 on 5 matching bases. The V gene's germline CDR1 is SGHRS and CDR2 YFSETQ. CDR3 length equals 14 residues. The germline V and J ends were trimmed by 0 bases and 6 bases, with 7 bases remaining between them. Here the CDR3 DNA reads TGCGCCAGCAGCTTGGGACAGCCTAATTCACCCCTCCACCTT. This codes for CASSLGQPNSPLHL.

Many counts were recorded for this clonotype. This chain links TRBV19 with TRBJ1-1; TRBD1 aligns across 9 bases. Per the germline V gene, CDR1 is LNHDA and CDR2 is SQIVND (reference sequence). Trimming at V came to 11 bases and at J to 5 bases, leaving 12 bases not matched to a gene. The CDR3 totals 14 residues. CDR3 nucleotide sequence: TGTGCCGTAACGCGACAGGGGGTAAGGACTGAAGCTTTCTTT. Translation: CAVTRQGVRTEAFF. Full variable domain (outside the CDR3, taken from reference TRBV19 and TRBJ1-1): DGGITQSPKYLFRKEGQNVTLSCEQNLNHDAMYWYRQDPGQGLRLIYYSQIVNDFQKGDIAEGYSVSREKKESFPLTVTSAQKNPTAFYLCAVTRQGVRTEAFFGQGTRLTVV.

The chain uses TRBV5-1 and TRBJ2-7; 9 nucleotides line up with TRBD2. The CDR3 sequence is 16 residues long. J was trimmed by 6 bases and V by 2 bases; bases with no gene match: 12. Germline V gene data show CDR1 as SGHRS and CDR2 as YFSETQ. The CDR3 coding sequence is TGCGCCAGCAGCTTCAATCCGGGACTAGCACAGGCCGAGCAGTACTTC. Protein: CASSFNPGLAQAEQYF.

This clonotype was observed many times. This sequence joins TRBV5-1 and TRBJ1-6, with a possible D match to TRBD1 (6 bases). The CDR3 covers 15 residues. Between the trimmed V and J ends, which lost 0 bases and 10 bases, there was a span of 14 bases. In germline, CDR1 is SGHRS, CDR2 YFSETQ. The CDR3 reads CASSLEHRVGSPLHF. The CDR3, as DNA: TGCGCCAGCAGCTTGGAGCACAGGGTAGGATCACCCCTCCACTTT.

This clonotype was seen more than once but under ten times. The V and J genes are TRBV12-3 or TRBV12-4 and TRBJ2-2; D is unresolved. Trimming shortened V by 7 bases and J by 3 bases, and 12 bases separated the two germline ends. CDR3 length: 14 amino acids. The CDR3 coding sequence is TGTGCCAGCACCAAGCTATCCTACACCGGGGAGCTGTTTTTT. Amino acid sequence: CASTKLSYTGELFF.

The V gene is TRBV2, the J gene TRBJ1-2; D may be TRBD1 (5 bases). Germline assignment: CDR1 SNHLY and CDR2 FYNNEI. The CDR3 totals 12 residues. The V end lost 9 bases, the J end lost 8 bases, and 16 bases lay between the germline ends. The CDR3 sequence: CARGLGVYGYTF. The CDR3 DNA is TGTGCCAGGGGTTTGGGGGTCTACGGCTACACCTTC.

V is TRBV15 and J is TRBJ1-5; TRBD1 matches 10 bases. This CDR3 has 18 amino acids. The V and J ends lost 0 bases and 2 bases, in that order; junction bases with no gene match: 7. CDR1 and CDR2 (germline): LNHNV, YYDKDF (reference sequence). CDR3 region: CATSRDLGTGEGNQPQHF. As DNA, the CDR3 is TGTGCCACCAGCAGAGATCTCGGGACAGGGGAAGGCAATCAGCCCCAGCATTTT.

At least ten counts were recorded for this clonotype. The junction differs from germline at one of its ends, possibly a read error. The chain employs TRBV5-1 and TRBJ2-7; D might be TRBD1 (5 bases). CDR1 and CDR2 (germline): SGHRS, YFSETQ. The CDR3 runs 13 residues. For the CDR3, the DNA is TGTGCCAGCAGCCTCGACAGTGCCTACGAGCAGTACTTC. Translation: CASSLDSAYEQYF.

The chain has TRBV5-2 and TRBJ1-5; the D call in the table, TRBD1, was not verified against the DNA. TRBV5-2 is recorded as a pseudogene. This CDR3 contains 13 residues. The DNA for the CDR3 is TGTGCCAGCAACCGGGGACCCAATCAGCCCCAGCATTTT. Encoded protein: CASNRGPNQPQHF.

The chain links TRBV7-9 to TRBJ2-7; D is undetermined. From germline, CDR1 is SEHNR and CDR2 FQNEAQ (reference sequence). The CDR3 is made up of 14 amino acids. The V and J ends lost 7 bases and 0 bases respectively, with 13 bases between them. The CDR3 coding sequence is TGTGCCAGCACCTCATCCGAGACCTCCTACGAGCAGTACTTC. Translation gives CASTSSETSYEQYF. Full variable domain (outside the CDR3, taken from reference TRBV7-9 and TRBJ2-7): DTGVSQNPRHKITKRGQNVTFRCDPISEHNRLYWYRQTLGQGPEFLTYFQNEAQLEKSRLLSDRFSAERPKGSFSTLEIQRTEQGDSAMYLCASTSSETSYEQYFGPGTRLTVT.

The sample holds many counts of this clonotype. V usage is TRBV4-2 and J usage is TRBJ1-6; 8 positions match TRBD1. Germline-derived CDR1 and CDR2 are LGHNA and YNFKEQ. The V segment lost 2 bases and the J segment 8 bases; nucleotides outside the gene matches: 8. The CDR3 runs to 16 residues. The CDR3 reads CASSQPKGQGHSPLHF. The CDR3 DNA follows: TGTGCCAGCAGCCAACCAAAAGGACAGGGCCATTCACCCCTCCACTTT.

Only a few counts were recorded for this clonotype. The CDR3 reads CASSWALNQPQHF. CDR3 bases: TGTGCCAGCAGTTGGGCCCTAAATCAGCCCCAGCATTTT. The chain links TRBV6-5 to TRBJ1-5; the D is unclear. This CDR3 is built from 13 residues. Germline V gene lookup returns CDR1 MNHEY and CDR2 SVGAGI. The V gene lost 4 bases and the J gene lost 4 bases, with 8 bases spanning the gap.

Only one count was recorded for this clonotype. The V gene is TRBV29-1, the J gene TRBJ2-5; D may correspond to TRBD1 or TRBD2 (5 bases each). V gave up 3 bases and J gave up 5 bases, with 16 bases separating them. Germline lookup yields CDR1 SQVTM and CDR2 ANQGSEA. The CDR3 consists of 14 residues. The CDR3 bases are TGCAGCGTTGACGGACGGGGCCCCATGGAGACCCAGTACTTC. Its protein is CSVDGRGPMETQYF. Full variable domain (remainder filled in from reference TRBV29-1 and TRBJ2-5): SAVISQKPSRDICQRGTSLTIQCQVDSQVTMMFWYRQQPGQSLTLIATANQGSEATYESGFVIDKFPISRPNLTFSTLTVSNMSPEDSSIYLCSVDGRGPMETQYFGPGTRLLVL.

This clonotype turned up a few times. The chain employs TRBV20-1 and TRBJ1-1; 7 nucleotides line up with TRBD1. V trimming: 4 bases; J trimming: 5 bases; junction bases outside the gene matches: 7. This CDR3 spans 13 amino acids. Looked up from germline, CDR1 is DFQATT and CDR2 is SNEGSKA (reference sequence). The CDR3 sequence: CSATTGLGTEAFF. The CDR3 nucleotides are TGCAGTGCTACGACAGGGTTGGGGACTGAAGCTTTCTTT.

This clonotype has ten or more counts. This chain links TRBV10-3 with TRBJ2-7; TRBD2 matches 10 bases. The germline V gene encodes CDR1 ENHRY and CDR2 SYGVKD. The CDR3 is 14 amino acids. The junction had 7 bases not matched to a gene; V was cut back by 10 bases and J by 1 base. The CDR3 DNA follows: TGTGCCACACTAGCGGGGAGCCTTTCCTACGAGCAGTACTTC. The encoded protein is CATLAGSLSYEQYF.

This chain uses TRBV5-4 with TRBJ1-1, with D unclear. With 3 bases removed from V and 4 bases from J, the gap between germline ends came to 13 bases. Germline lookup yields CDR1 SGHNT and CDR2 YYREEE (reference sequence). The length of the CDR3 is 14 residues. CDR3 sequence (DNA): TGTGCCAGCAGCTCTGGGCCCCGGAGCACTGAAGCTTTCTTT. It yields the protein CASSSGPRSTEAFF.

The V call is TRBV29-1, the J call TRBJ1-1; 9 bases match TRBD1. Unmatched junction bases numbered 10, after V lost 4 bases and J lost 7 bases. Germline V gene lookup returns CDR1 SQVTM and CDR2 ANQGSEA. CDR3 size: 14 residues. The CDR3 DNA sequence: TGCAGCGTTGGAGGGGGACAGGGAGAAATTGAAGCTTTCTTT. Translated: CSVGGGQGEIEAFF.

This clonotype was observed a few times. The CDR3 here is CASSHDAGTLETQYF. CDR3 coding DNA: TGCGCCAGCAGCCATGACGCCGGGACCCTAGAGACCCAGTACTTC. V is TRBV4-1 and J is TRBJ2-5; D might be TRBD1 or TRBD2, each matching 5 bases. There are 15 residues in the CDR3. The germline V and J ends were trimmed by 3 bases and 4 bases, with 15 bases remaining between them. In germline, CDR1 is MGHRA, CDR2 YSYEKL.

The V call is TRBV2, the J call TRBJ2-2; D is possibly TRBD2 (6 bases). CDR1 is SNHLY, CDR2 FYNNEI, per germline. The CDR3 spans 13 residues. V was pared by 5 bases and J by 8 bases, with 12 bases between. The chain's CDR3 is CASSPGGPGELFF. As DNA, the CDR3 is TGTGCCAGCAGTCCCGGGGGACCGGGGGAGCTGTTTTTT.

This clonotype has only a few counts. The chain uses TRBV20-1 and TRBJ1-1; maybe TRBD1 (6 bases). Trimming took off 3 bases at V and 2 bases at J, with 13 bases between the two ends. The germline V gene encodes CDR1 DFQATT and CDR2 SNEGSKA (reference sequence). This CDR3 is 14 amino acids long. This CDR3 reads CSASRGPLNTEAFF. The DNA of the CDR3 is TGCAGTGCTAGCAGGGGACCCCTTAACACTGAAGCTTTCTTT.